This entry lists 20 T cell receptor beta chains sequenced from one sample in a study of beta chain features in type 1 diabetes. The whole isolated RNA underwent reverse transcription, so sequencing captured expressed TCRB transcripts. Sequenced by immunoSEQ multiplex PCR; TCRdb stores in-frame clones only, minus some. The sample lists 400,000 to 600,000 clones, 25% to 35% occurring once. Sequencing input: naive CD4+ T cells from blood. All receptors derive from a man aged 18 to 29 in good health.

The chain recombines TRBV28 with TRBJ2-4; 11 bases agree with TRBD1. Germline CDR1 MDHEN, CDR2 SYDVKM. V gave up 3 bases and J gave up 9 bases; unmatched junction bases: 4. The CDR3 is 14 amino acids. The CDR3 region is CASSLGTGGRIQYF. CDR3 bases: TGTGCCAGCAGTTTGGGGACAGGGGGTCGCATTCAGTACTTC.

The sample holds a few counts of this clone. The CDR3 sequence is CASSIGRGYEQFF. The CDR3 bases are TGTGCCAGTAGTATAGGCAGGGGCTATGAGCAGTTCTTC. This chain joins TRBV19 and TRBJ2-1, with a possible D match to TRBD1 (6 bases). Per germline, CDR1 LNHDA and CDR2 SQIVND (reference sequence). The CDR3 is 13 amino acids. V dropped 1 base and J dropped 8 bases, with 9 bases sitting between them. Full variable domain (missing parts from reference TRBV19 and TRBJ2-1): DGGITQSPKYLFRKEGQNVTLSCEQNLNHDAMYWYRQDPGQGLRLIYYSQIVNDFQKGDIAEGYSVSREKKESFPLTVTSAQKNPTAFYLCASSIGRGYEQFFGPGTRLTVL.

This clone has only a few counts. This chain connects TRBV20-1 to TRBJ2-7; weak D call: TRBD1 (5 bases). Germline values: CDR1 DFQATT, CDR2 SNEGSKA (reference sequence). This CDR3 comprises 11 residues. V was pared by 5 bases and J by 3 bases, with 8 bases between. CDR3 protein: CSAGRGYEQYF. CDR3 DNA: TGCAGTGCTGGTAGGGGCTACGAGCAGTACTTC.

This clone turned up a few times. In DNA form, the CDR3 reads TGTGCCAGCAGCTTATTTTACGGGAGCCACAATGAGCAGTTCTTC. This codes for CASSLFYGSHNEQFF. V and J are TRBV7-6 and TRBJ2-1; a weak D match, TRBD2 (6 bases). CDR1 is SGHVS and CDR2 is FNYEAQ in the germline V gene. The CDR3 consists of 15 residues. Trimming removed 2 bases at V and 5 bases at J, with 13 bases between.

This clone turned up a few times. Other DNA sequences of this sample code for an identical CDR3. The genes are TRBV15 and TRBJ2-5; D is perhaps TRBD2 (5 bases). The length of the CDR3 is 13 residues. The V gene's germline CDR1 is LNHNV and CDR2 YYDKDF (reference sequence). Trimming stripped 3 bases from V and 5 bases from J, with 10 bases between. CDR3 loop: CATSRDSRETQYF. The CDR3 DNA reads TGTGCCACCAGCAGGGACTCCAGGGAGACCCAGTACTTC.

The DNA for the CDR3 is TGTGCCATCCCTAGCGGGAGCTACAATGAGCAGTTCTTC. As protein: CAIPSGSYNEQFF. The chain recombines TRBV25-1 with TRBJ2-1; TRBD2 matches at 10 bases. CDR3 length equals 13 residues. Germline V CDR1 and CDR2: MGHDK, SYGVNS. V shed 10 bases, J shed 3 bases, and the junction held 3 bases outside the gene matches.

CDR3 sequence reads: CASSVDGHSNQPQHF. CDR3 coding DNA: TGTGCCAGCAGCGTAGACGGACACAGCAATCAGCCCCAGCATTTT. This rearrangement joins TRBV9 to TRBJ1-5; weak D call: TRBD1 (5 bases). V was cut by 0 bases and J by 1 base, with 8 bases left in between. This CDR3 region has 15 residues. Germline V gives CDR1 SGDLS, CDR2 YYNGEE.

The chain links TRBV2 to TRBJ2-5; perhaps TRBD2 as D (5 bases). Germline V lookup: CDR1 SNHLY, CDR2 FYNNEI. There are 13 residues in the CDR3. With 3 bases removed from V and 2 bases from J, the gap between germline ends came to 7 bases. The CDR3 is CASSEDSQETQYF. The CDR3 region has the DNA TGTGCCAGCAGTGAGGACTCACAAGAGACCCAGTACTTC.

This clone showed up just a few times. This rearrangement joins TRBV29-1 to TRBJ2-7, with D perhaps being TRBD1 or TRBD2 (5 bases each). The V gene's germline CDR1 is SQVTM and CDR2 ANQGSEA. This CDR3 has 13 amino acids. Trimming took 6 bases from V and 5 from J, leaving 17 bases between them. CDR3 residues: CSVKYGAWDEQYF. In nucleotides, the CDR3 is TGCAGCGTGAAATACGGGGCTTGGGACGAGCAGTACTTC.

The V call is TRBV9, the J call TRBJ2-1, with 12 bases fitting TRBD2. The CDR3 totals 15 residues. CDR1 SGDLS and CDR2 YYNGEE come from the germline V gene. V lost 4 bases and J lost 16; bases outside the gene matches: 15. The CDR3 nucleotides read TGTGCCAGCAGCCCCACCCTCGGGACTAGCGGGTCCCTCTTCTTC. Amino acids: CASSPTLGTSGSLFF.

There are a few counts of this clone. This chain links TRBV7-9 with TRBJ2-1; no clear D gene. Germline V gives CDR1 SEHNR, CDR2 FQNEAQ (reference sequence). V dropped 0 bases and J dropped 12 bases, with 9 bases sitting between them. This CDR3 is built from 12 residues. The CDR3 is CASSLALYGQFF. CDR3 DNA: TGTGCCAGCAGCTTAGCATTGTACGGGCAGTTCTTC.

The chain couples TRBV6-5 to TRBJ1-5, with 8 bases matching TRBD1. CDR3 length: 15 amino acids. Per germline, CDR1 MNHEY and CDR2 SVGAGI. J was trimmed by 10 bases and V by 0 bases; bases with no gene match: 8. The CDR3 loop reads CASSYSGQGALPQHF. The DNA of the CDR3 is TGTGCCAGCAGTTACTCTGGGCAGGGGGCCCTTCCCCAGCATTTT.

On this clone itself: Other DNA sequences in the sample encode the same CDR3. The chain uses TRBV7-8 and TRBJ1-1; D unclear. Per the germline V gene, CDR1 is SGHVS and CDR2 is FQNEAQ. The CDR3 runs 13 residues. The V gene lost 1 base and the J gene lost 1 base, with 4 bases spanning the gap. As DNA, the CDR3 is TGTGCCAGCAGCTTAGTAAGGAACACTGAAGCTTTCTTT. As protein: CASSLVRNTEAFF.

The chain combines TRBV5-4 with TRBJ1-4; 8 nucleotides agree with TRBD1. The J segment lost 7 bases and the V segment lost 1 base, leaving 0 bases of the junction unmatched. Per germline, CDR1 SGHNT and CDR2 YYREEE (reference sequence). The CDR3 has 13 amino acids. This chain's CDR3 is CASSLTGGEKLFF. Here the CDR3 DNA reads TGTGCCAGCAGCTTGACAGGGGGTGAAAAACTGTTTTTT.

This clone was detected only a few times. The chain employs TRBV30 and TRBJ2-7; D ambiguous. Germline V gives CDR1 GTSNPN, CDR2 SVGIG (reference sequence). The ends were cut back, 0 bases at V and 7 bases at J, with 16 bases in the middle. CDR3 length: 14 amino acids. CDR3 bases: TGTGCCTGGAGTGTACGCTCATACACCCTAGAGCAGTACTTC. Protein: CAWSVRSYTLEQYF. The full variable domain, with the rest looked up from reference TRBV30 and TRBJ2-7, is SQTIHQWPATLVQPVGSPLSLECTVEGTSNPNLYWYRQAAGRGLQLLFYSVGIGQISSEVPQNLSASRPQDRQFILSSKKLLLSDSGFYLCAWSVRSYTLEQYFGPGTRLTVT.

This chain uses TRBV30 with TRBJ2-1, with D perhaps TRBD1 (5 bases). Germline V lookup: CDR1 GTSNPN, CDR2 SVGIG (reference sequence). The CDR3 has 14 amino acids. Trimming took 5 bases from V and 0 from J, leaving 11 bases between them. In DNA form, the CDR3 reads TGTGCCTGGGAGGACACGAGCTCCTACAATGAGCAGTTCTTC. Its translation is CAWEDTSSYNEQFF.

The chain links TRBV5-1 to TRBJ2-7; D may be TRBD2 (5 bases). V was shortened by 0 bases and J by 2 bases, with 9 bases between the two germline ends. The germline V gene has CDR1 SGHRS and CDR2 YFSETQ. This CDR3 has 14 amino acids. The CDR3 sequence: CASSLVEGTYEQYF. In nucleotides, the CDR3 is TGCGCCAGCAGCTTGGTTGAGGGCACCTACGAGCAGTACTTC.

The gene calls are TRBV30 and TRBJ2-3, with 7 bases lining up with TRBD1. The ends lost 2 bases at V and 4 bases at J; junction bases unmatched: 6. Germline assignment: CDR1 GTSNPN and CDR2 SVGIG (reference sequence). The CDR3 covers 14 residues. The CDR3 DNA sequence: TGTGCCTGGAGTCCTACAGGGGTTCCAGATACGCAGTATTTT. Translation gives CAWSPTGVPDTQYF.

The CDR3 is CASRSANTGELFF. The CDR3 coding sequence is TGCGCCAGCCGAAGCGCGAACACCGGGGAGCTGTTTTTT. The V gene is TRBV5-1, the J gene TRBJ2-2; D is unresolved. Looked up from germline, CDR1 is SGHRS and CDR2 is YFSETQ. The CDR3 loop spans 13 amino acids. V lost 7 bases to trimming and J lost 0 bases, with 7 bases between them.

The CDR3 protein is CASSYPPGTDTQYF. The CDR3 nucleotides are TGTGCCAGCAGTTACCCCCCTGGCACAGATACGCAGTATTTT. This chain links TRBV6-6 with TRBJ2-3; D gene ambiguous. The germline gives CDR1 MNHNY, CDR2 SVGAGI (reference sequence). Deletions cut 2 bases from V and 1 base from J, with 7 bases between. The CDR3 consists of 14 residues.